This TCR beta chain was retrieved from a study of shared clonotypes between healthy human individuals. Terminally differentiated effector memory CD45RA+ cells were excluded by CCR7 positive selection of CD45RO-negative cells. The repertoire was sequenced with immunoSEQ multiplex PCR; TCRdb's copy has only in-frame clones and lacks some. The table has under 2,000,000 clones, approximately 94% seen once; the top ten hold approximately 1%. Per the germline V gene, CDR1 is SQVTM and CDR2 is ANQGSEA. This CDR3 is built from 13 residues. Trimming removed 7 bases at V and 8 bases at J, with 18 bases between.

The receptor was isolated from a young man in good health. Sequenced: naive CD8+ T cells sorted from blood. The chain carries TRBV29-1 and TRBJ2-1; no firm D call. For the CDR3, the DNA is TGCAGCGGAGAAGGCTTACTATCGGATGAGCAGTTCTTC. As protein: CSGEGLLSDEQFF.